This T cell receptor (beta chain) is from a study of blood T cell repertoires in COVID-19. Whole-study context: Sources were T cells, B-cell-depleted T cells, or PBMCs; the material itself was cDNA or gDNA.

Looked up from germline, CDR1 is SEHNR and CDR2 is FQNEAQ (reference sequence). The length of the CDR3 is 14 residues. Losses at the gene ends were 3 bases for V and 3 bases for J; bases not matched to a gene: 2. This clone was recorded once. As originally analysed: Researchers report that nucleated cell counts were estimated from reference gene primer amplification. Sequencing used immunoSEQ multiplex PCR; TCRdb keeps in-frame clones, though not all of them. V, J and clone size are taken as reported in that table, and D and trimming were inferred from the DNA itself. This sample has hundreds of thousands of clones, with about nine tenths found just once.

Sequenced sample: PBMCs or T cells enriched from blood (not recorded which). The clonotype originates from a man aged 25-40 years who had recovered from COVID-19. The chain combines TRBV7-9 with TRBJ1-3; 7 nucleotides match TRBD1. CDR3 sequence: CASSFQGGGNTIYF. The CDR3 nucleotides are TGTGCCAGCAGCTTCCAGGGGGGTGGAAACACCATATATTTT.